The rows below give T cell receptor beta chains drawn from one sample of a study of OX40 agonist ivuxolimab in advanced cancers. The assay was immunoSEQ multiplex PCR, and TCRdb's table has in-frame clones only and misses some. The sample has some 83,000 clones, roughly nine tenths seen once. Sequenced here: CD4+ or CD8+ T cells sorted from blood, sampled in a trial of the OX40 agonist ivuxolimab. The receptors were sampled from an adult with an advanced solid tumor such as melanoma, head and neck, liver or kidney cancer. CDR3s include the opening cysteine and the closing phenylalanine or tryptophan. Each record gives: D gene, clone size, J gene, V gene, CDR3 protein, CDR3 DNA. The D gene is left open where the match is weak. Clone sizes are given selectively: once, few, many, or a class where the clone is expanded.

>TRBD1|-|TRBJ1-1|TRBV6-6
CASRLTGATEAFF
TGTGCCAGCAGATTAACAGGGGCGACTGAAGCTTTCTTT
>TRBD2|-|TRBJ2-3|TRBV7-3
CASSLHSSLRGDDTQYF
TGTGCCAGCAGCTTACATTCTTCTTTGCGGGGGGACGATACGCAGTATTTT
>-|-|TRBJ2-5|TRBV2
CASSLQETQYF
TGTGCCAGCAGTCTCCAAGAGACCCAGTACTTC
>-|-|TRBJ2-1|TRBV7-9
CASSSPTGLEQFF
TGTGCCAGCAGCTCCCCGACGGGCTTAGAGCAGTTCTTC
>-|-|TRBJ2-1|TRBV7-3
CASSLRSEDEQFF
TGTGCCAGCAGCTTAAGGTCGGAGGATGAGCAGTTCTTC
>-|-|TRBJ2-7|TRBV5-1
CASSGARNYEQYF
TGCGCCAGCAGCGGGGCCCGTAACTACGAGCAGTACTTC
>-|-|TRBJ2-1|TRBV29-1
CSVEWSGITEQFF
TGCAGCGTTGAATGGTCAGGGATTACTGAGCAGTTCTTC
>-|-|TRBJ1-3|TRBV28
CASSFPPSEDIGLLNTIYF
TGTGCCAGCAGTTTCCCGCCCTCCGAAGACATAGGGCTACTGAACACCATATATTTT
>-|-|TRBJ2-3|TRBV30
CAWSVGASADTQYF
TGTGCCTGGAGTGTAGGGGCTAGCGCAGATACGCAGTATTTT
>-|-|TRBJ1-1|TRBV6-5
CASSYDLLNTEAFF
TGTGCCAGCAGTTACGATTTATTGAACACTGAAGCTTTCTTT
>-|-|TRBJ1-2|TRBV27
CASSLNSNYGYTF
TGTGCCAGCAGCCTTAACAGTAACTATGGCTACACCTTC
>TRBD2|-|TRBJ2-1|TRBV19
CASSIEPFSGSDEQFF
TGTGCCAGTAGTATAGAACCCTTTAGCGGGAGTGACGAGCAGTTCTTC
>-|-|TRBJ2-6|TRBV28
CASKTVSGANVLTF
TGTGCCAGCAAGACTGTCTCTGGGGCCAACGTCCTGACTTTC
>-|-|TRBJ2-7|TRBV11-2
CASSPWREYEQYF
TGTGCCAGCAGCCCCTGGAGAGAATACGAGCAGTACTTC
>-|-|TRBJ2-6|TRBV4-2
CASSQGTGANVLTF
TGTGCCAGCAGCCAAGGTACTGGGGCCAACGTCCTGACTTTC
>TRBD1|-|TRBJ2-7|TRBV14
CASSHRTGGDEQYF
TGTGCCAGCAGCCACCGGACAGGGGGGGACGAGCAGTACTTC
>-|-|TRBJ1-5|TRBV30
CAWSEGKAQHF
TGTGCCTGGAGTGAAGGGAAGGCCCAGCATTTT
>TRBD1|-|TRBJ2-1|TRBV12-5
CASGFGTGLLNEQFF
TGTGCTAGTGGTTTTGGGACAGGGTTACTGAATGAGCAGTTCTTC
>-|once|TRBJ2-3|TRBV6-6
CASNLDRTDTQYF
TGTGCCAGCAACCTAGACCGCACAGATACGCAGTATTTT
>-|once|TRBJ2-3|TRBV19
CASSMPNSLTDTQYF
TGTGCCAGTAGTATGCCCAACTCTCTAACAGATACGCAGTATTTT
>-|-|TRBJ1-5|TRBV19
CASRTGPNQPQHF
TGTGCCAGTAGGACGGGTCCAAATCAGCCCCAGCATTTT
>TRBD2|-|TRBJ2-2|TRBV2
CASRGLAGSIVGELFF
TGTGCCAGCCGAGGACTAGCGGGGAGTATAGTCGGGGAGCTGTTTTTT
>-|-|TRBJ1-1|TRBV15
CATSRVYRIEAFF
TGTGCCACCAGCAGAGTATACAGAATTGAAGCTTTCTTT
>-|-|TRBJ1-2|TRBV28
CASSFPSFNGYTF
TGTGCCAGCAGTTTCCCCAGCTTCAATGGCTACACCTTC
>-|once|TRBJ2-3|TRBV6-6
CASSYFPTDTQYF
TGTGCCAGCAGTTACTTTCCCACAGATACGCAGTATTTT
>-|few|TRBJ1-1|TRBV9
CASSADWATEAFF
TGTGCCAGCAGCGCCGACTGGGCCACTGAAGCTTTCTTT
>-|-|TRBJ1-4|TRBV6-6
CASSYSKQNNEKLFF
TGTGCCAGCAGTTACTCGAAACAGAATAATGAAAAACTGTTTTTT
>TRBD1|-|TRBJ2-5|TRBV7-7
CASSRVVQGVETQYF
TGTGCTAGCAGCCGCGTCGTACAGGGGGTCGAGACCCAGTACTTC
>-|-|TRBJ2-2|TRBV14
CASSRTGTELFF
TGTGCCAGCAGCCGAACCGGGACGGAGCTGTTTTTT
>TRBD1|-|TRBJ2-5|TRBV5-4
CASSLGTGDEYQETQYF
TGTGCCAGCAGCTTGGGCACAGGGGACGAGTACCAAGAGACCCAGTACTTC
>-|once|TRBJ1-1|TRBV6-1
CASSEGGGRWNTEAFF
TGTGCCAGCAGTGAAGGGGGGGGACGGTGGAACACTGAAGCTTTCTTT
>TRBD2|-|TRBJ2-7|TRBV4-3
CASSQDPAGGSYEQYF
TGCGCCAGCAGCCAAGATCCTGCGGGGGGGTCCTACGAGCAGTACTTC
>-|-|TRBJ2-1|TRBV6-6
CASSYWGNEQFF
TGTGCCAGCAGTTACTGGGGCAATGAGCAGTTCTTC
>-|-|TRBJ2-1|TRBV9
CASSSGTAIEQFF
TGTGCCAGCAGTTCGGGGACCGCCATTGAGCAGTTCTTC
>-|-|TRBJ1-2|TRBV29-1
CSARTVAGYTF
TGCAGCGCCCGGACAGTTGCTGGCTACACCTTC
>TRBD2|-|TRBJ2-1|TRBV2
CASSRTGTSKYNEQFF
TGTGCCAGCAGTAGAACCGGGACTAGCAAATACAATGAGCAGTTCTTC
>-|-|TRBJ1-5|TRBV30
CAWSRDINQPQHF
TGTGCCTGGAGTAGGGACATTAATCAGCCCCAGCATTTT
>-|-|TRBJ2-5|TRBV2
CASSDPGKIETQYF
TGTGCCAGCAGTGACCCCGGGAAAATAGAGACCCAGTACTTC
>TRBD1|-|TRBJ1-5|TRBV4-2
CASSQVQGASSNQPQHF
TGTGCCAGCAGCCAAGTGCAGGGGGCCTCAAGCAATCAGCCCCAGCATTTT
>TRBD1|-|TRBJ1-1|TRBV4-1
CASSLTGGAGTEAFF
TGCGCCAGCAGCCTAACAGGGGGCGCGGGGACTGAAGCTTTCTTT
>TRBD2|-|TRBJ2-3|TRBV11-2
CASSFSGSEGDTQYF
TGTGCCAGCAGCTTTAGCGGGAGCGAAGGAGATACGCAGTATTTT
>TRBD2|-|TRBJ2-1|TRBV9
CASSALTGLANNEQFF
TGTGCCAGCAGCGCCCTTACGGGACTAGCAAACAATGAGCAGTTCTTC
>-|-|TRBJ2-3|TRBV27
CASSRDWGDTQYF
TGTGCCAGCAGCAGGGATTGGGGAGATACGCAGTATTTT
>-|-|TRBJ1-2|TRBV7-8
CASSLDGLLRGYTF
TGTGCCAGCAGCTTAGACGGTTTGCTTCGGGGCTACACCTTC
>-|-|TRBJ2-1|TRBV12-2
CASRLGFNPANQGSYNEQFF
TGTGCAAGTCGCTTAGGCTTCAATCCCGCAAATCAGGGGTCCTACAATGAGCAGTTCTTC
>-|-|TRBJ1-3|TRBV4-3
CASSQDSMFSGNTIYF
TGCGCCAGCAGCCAAGATAGTATGTTCTCTGGAAACACCATATATTTT
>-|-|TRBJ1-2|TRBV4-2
CASSQSYPDRSYGYTF
TGTGCCAGCAGCCAATCATACCCTGACCGTAGTTATGGCTACACCTTC
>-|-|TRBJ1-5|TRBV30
CAWSVGAAGNQPQHF
TGTGCCTGGAGTGTCGGTGCGGCGGGCAATCAGCCCCAGCATTTT